The next 25 T cell receptor beta chains were all read from a single sample in a study of cytomegalovirus exposure and HLA in healthy donors. The method was immunoSEQ multiplex PCR; TCRdb's version includes in-frame clones alone and lacks a portion of them. The table records some 83,000 clones, roughly 94% of them present only once. The sample comprised PBMCs. The receptors were sampled from a woman younger than 35 in good health and CMV-seropositive.

The chain is built from TRBV2 and TRBJ1-1; D uncertain. The CDR3 is 12 amino acids. V shed 3 bases and J shed 4 bases, with 6 bases lying between them. Germline V gene data show CDR1 as SNHLY and CDR2 as FYNNEI. The CDR3: CASSDGVTEAFF. The DNA for the CDR3 is TGTGCCAGCAGTGACGGGGTCACTGAAGCTTTCTTT.

The chain is built from TRBV6-1 and TRBJ2-5, with 9 positions matching TRBD2. The CDR3 extends over 17 amino acids. Germline-derived CDR1 and CDR2 are MNHNS and SASEGT. V was clipped by 4 bases and J by 1 base; unmatched bases: 10. Written as DNA, the CDR3 is TGTGCCAGCAGTGGAAGCGGAGTAGCGGGGGTCCAAGAGACCCAGTACTTC. The encoded protein is CASSGSGVAGVQETQYF.

V gene TRBV7-9 combines with J gene TRBJ1-1, with TRBD1 matching over 7 bases. CDR1 and CDR2 (germline): SEHNR, FQNEAQ (reference sequence). J was trimmed by 1 base and V by 8 bases; bases with no gene match: 4. The CDR3 spans 13 residues. The CDR3 nucleotides are TGTGCCAGCGGACAGGAACCGAACACTGAAGCTTTCTTT. Its translation: CASGQEPNTEAFF. The full variable domain, rest sourced from reference TRBV7-9 and TRBJ1-1, is DTGVSQNPRHKITKRGQNVTFRCDPISEHNRLYWYRQTLGQGPEFLTYFQNEAQLEKSRLLSDRFSAERPKGSFSTLEIQRTEQGDSAMYLCASGQEPNTEAFFGQGTRLTVV.

The chain uses TRBV27 and TRBJ2-7; 8 nucleotides match TRBD1. With 7 bases clipped from V and 6 bases from J, the junction kept 11 bases outside the gene matches. The germline V gene encodes CDR1 MNHEY and CDR2 SMNVEV (reference sequence). CDR3 length: 14 residues. The CDR3 DNA reads TGTGCCAGCAAACTCGGACAGGGTTCCGGCGAGCAGTACTTC. It specifies CASKLGQGSGEQYF.

CDR3 bases: TGTGCCAGCAGCGTACTCGGGACAGGGGAAGAGACCCAGTACTTC. Amino acids: CASSVLGTGEETQYF. The chain is built from TRBV9 and TRBJ2-5, with 10 bases identical to TRBD1. Looked up from germline, CDR1 is SGDLS and CDR2 is YYNGEE. The CDR3 totals 15 residues. V lost 1 base, J lost 3 bases, and 3 bases stayed unmatched. Together with reference TRBV9 and TRBJ2-5, the CDR3 gives the full variable domain: DSGVTQTPKHLITATGQRVTLRCSPRSGDLSVYWYQQSLDQGLQFLIQYYNGEERAKGNILERFSAQQFPDLHSELNLSSLELGDSALYFCASSVLGTGEETQYFGPGTRLLVL.

The V gene is TRBV19, the J gene TRBJ2-5; 9 bases line up with TRBD2. J gave up 4 bases and V 3 bases, and 6 bases lay outside the gene matches. Germline V CDR1 and CDR2: LNHDA, SQIVND (reference sequence). CDR3 length: 15 residues. CDR3 residues: CASSIGGRARETQYF. The CDR3 DNA is TGTGCCAGTAGTATCGGCGGGAGGGCCCGAGAGACCCAGTACTTC.

By its share, this clone is medium-sized. The sample has other DNA sequences that encode this CDR3 too. The V call is TRBV7-2, the J call TRBJ2-5, with TRBD2 matching over 7 bases. Trimming removed 3 bases from V and 4 bases from J; junction bases left unmatched: 2. The CDR3 is 13 residues long. Germline loops: CDR1 SGHTA, CDR2 FQGNSA. The CDR3 coding sequence is TGTGCCAGCAGCTTGACGGGAGGAGAGACCCAGTACTTC. Translated: CASSLTGGETQYF.

V usage is TRBV28 and J usage is TRBJ1-5; TRBD1 aligns across 10 bases. This CDR3 spans 13 amino acids. V trimming: 6 bases; J trimming: 8 bases; junction bases outside the gene matches: 4. Germline CDR1 and CDR2: MDHEN and SYDVKM. The CDR3 sequence is CASRDRGRKPQHF. The CDR3 DNA reads TGTGCCAGCAGAGACAGGGGGCGCAAGCCCCAGCATTTT.

This chain uses TRBV6-5 with TRBJ2-4; 9 bases are a match to TRBD1. V was pared by 6 bases and J by 3 bases, with 6 bases of the junction left unmatched. Germline V gives CDR1 MNHEY, CDR2 SVGAGI. CDR3 length equals 15 residues. The CDR3 DNA reads TGTGCCAGCAGCCGGACAGGGGCTGGCAAAAACATTCAGTACTTC. The encoded protein is CASSRTGAGKNIQYF.

This chain links TRBV6-6 with TRBJ1-4; D gene unclear. The germline CDR1 and CDR2 sequences are MNHNY and SVGAGI (reference sequence). Trimming pared 5 bases from V and 0 bases from J, leaving 13 bases between. This CDR3 has 16 residues. The CDR3 protein is CASSPNPLATNEKLFF. CDR3 nucleotide sequence: TGTGCCAGCAGTCCCAATCCCTTAGCAACTAATGAAAAACTGTTTTTT.

The rearrangement joins TRBV11-2 to TRBJ2-2; 15 bases match TRBD2. The J segment lost 4 bases and the V segment lost 5 bases, leaving 8 bases of the junction unmatched. This CDR3 spans 18 amino acids. Germline CDR1 reads SGHAT; CDR2 reads FQNNGV. The CDR3 DNA is TGTGCCAGCAGCAAAGGACTAGCGGGAGGGCCGGTCACCGGGGAGCTGTTTTTT. This encodes CASSKGLAGGPVTGELFF.

The chain is built from TRBV6-5 and TRBJ1-5; unclear D gene. Trimming shortened V by 6 bases and J by 0 bases, and 6 bases separated the two germline ends. The CDR3 length is 13 residues. Germline CDR1 and CDR2: MNHEY and SVGAGI. CDR3: CASRLTSNQPQHF. The CDR3 nucleotides are TGTGCCAGCAGACTCACTAGCAATCAGCCCCAGCATTTT.

V and J are TRBV2 and TRBJ2-3; 9 bases agree with TRBD1. The CDR3 has 14 residues. The trim removed 6 bases at V and 4 bases at J, leaving 5 bases unmatched. Per germline, CDR1 SNHLY and CDR2 FYNNEI. CDR3 sequence: CASRGQGKADTQYF. In nucleotides, the CDR3 is TGTGCCAGCAGGGGACAGGGTAAAGCAGATACGCAGTATTTT.

Regarding this clone: Different DNA sequences within this sample yield the same CDR3. The chain links TRBV19 to TRBJ1-2; TRBD1 matches 9 bases. With 6 bases clipped from V and 4 bases from J, the junction kept 3 bases outside the gene matches. The V gene's germline CDR1 is LNHDA and CDR2 SQIVND (reference sequence). The length of the CDR3 is 13 residues. In DNA form, the CDR3 reads TGTGCCAGTAGCCCGGGACAGGGCTATGGCTACACCTTC. It encodes CASSPGQGYGYTF.

The genes are TRBV7-9 and TRBJ1-6, with TRBD1 as a possible D gene (6 bases). CDR1 and CDR2 (germline): SEHNR, FQNEAQ (reference sequence). Trimming removed 5 bases at V and 0 bases at J, with 14 bases between. CDR3 length equals 17 residues. CDR3 residues: CASSTGQKSSYNSPLHF. The CDR3 coding sequence is TGTGCCAGCAGCACCGGACAGAAAAGCTCCTATAATTCACCCCTCCACTTT.

The chain joins TRBV28 to TRBJ2-6; D possibly corresponds to TRBD1 (5 bases). Germline loops: CDR1 MDHEN, CDR2 SYDVKM. There are 17 residues in the CDR3. CDR3 bases: TGTGCATGTTGGGGCAGGCAAATCCAAACTGGGGCCAACGTCCTGACTTTC. This translates into CACWGRQIQTGANVLTF.

The chain joins TRBV2 to TRBJ2-1, with 11 bases that match TRBD2. Germline loops: CDR1 SNHLY, CDR2 FYNNEI. V shed 8 bases, J shed 4 bases, and the junction held 7 bases outside the gene matches. The CDR3 covers 15 residues. CDR3 bases: TGTGCCAGCGGGGCTAGCGGGGGGACTTACAATGAGCAGTTCTTC. This encodes CASGASGGTYNEQFF.

CDR3 residues: CASSPQGATSGRAYNEQFF. In nucleotides, the CDR3 is TGTGCCAGCTCACCACAGGGGGCAACAAGCGGGAGGGCCTACAATGAGCAGTTCTTC. J is TRBJ2-1 and V is TRBV18, with 10 positions matching TRBD2. This CDR3 has 19 residues. Germline V gene sequence: CDR1 KGHSH, CDR2 LQKENI. The V gene end was trimmed by 1 base and the J gene end by 2 bases; junction bases not matched to a gene: 11.

This clone appeared a single time. The V call is TRBV5-1, the J call TRBJ2-2; the D is unclear. With 4 bases removed from V and 3 bases from J, the gap between germline ends came to 19 bases. CDR3 size: 17 residues. In germline, CDR1 is SGHRS, CDR2 YFSETQ. CDR3 region: CASSPGGRFEDTGELFF. DNA for the CDR3: TGCGCCAGCAGCCCCGGCGGTCGGTTTGAGGACACCGGGGAGCTGTTTTTT.

The chain recombines TRBV7-6 with TRBJ2-7, with 11 bases that match TRBD1. CDR3 length: 15 residues. Trimming cost V 5 bases and J 0 bases; bases outside gene matches: 3. Per the germline V gene, CDR1 is SGHVS and CDR2 is FNYEAQ. As DNA, the CDR3 is TGTGCCAGCAGCCCCGGGACAGGGGGCTCCTACGAGCAGTACTTC. Translating gives CASSPGTGGSYEQYF.

This chain connects TRBV7-9 to TRBJ2-1; D gene ambiguous. CDR1 SEHNR and CDR2 FQNEAQ come from the germline V gene (reference sequence). Deletions cut 5 bases from V and 6 bases from J, with 8 bases between. The CDR3 contains 12 residues. CDR3 sequence: CASSLILNEQFF. CDR3 bases: TGTGCCAGCAGCCTTATCCTCAATGAGCAGTTCTTC.

The rearrangement uses TRBV15 and TRBJ1-1; no firm D call. Trimming pared 2 bases from V and 1 base from J, leaving 11 bases between. Germline V CDR1 and CDR2: LNHNV, YYDKDF (reference sequence). The CDR3 is 15 amino acids. CDR3 nucleotide sequence: TGTGCCACCAGCAGACTTAACAGTCCGAACACTGAAGCTTTCTTT. It translates to CATSRLNSPNTEAFF.

The V and J genes are TRBV5-1 and TRBJ2-5; TRBD1 is a possible D gene (6 bases). Between the trimmed V and J ends, which lost 3 bases and 3 bases, there was a span of 9 bases. The CDR3 consists of 13 residues. In germline, CDR1 is SGHRS, CDR2 YFSETQ. The DNA of the CDR3 is TGCGCCAGCAGCTCCTCAGGGGAAGAGACCCAGTACTTC. Translation: CASSSSGEETQYF.

This chain uses TRBV19 with TRBJ2-6; 11 bases match TRBD2. The germline CDR1 and CDR2 sequences are LNHDA and SQIVND (reference sequence). The CDR3 has 20 residues. The ends lost 4 bases at V and 0 bases at J; junction bases unmatched: 11. The CDR3 DNA reads as TGTGCCAGTAGTAGGCGGGGACTAGCGGAGGCACCCTCTGGGGCCAACGTCCTGACTTTC. Translated, it gives CASSRRGLAEAPSGANVLTF.

The chain uses TRBV6-5 and TRBJ1-2; D is unclear. The length of the CDR3 is 15 residues. V dropped 6 bases and J dropped 0 bases, with 14 bases sitting between them. CDR1 and CDR2 from the germline V gene are MNHEY and SVGAGI. The CDR3: CASSSGQSSNYGYTF. In nucleotides, the CDR3 is TGTGCCAGCAGCTCTGGTCAGTCGTCTAACTATGGCTACACCTTC.